This TCR beta chain was captured in a study of T cells after posttransplantation cyclophosphamide. General observations from the study: Later blood repertoires were often dominated by clones from the donor CD8+ memory compartment. Blood and skin or GI T cell repertoires showed limited TRB overlap. TRB clonality was highly associated with recipient CMV seropositivity and reactivation.

The V end was cut by 10 bases, the J end by 1 base, with 13 bases between. Looked up from germline, CDR1 is ENHRY and CDR2 is SYGVKD. The CDR3 runs 13 residues. Busulfan-fludarabine conditioning, marrow transplant, and cyclophosphamide on days +3 and +4 were administered. Concerning this clone itself: Antigen specificity is unknown.

Libraries were prepared by immunoSEQ multiplex PCR; TCRdb keeps only in-frame clonotypes and omits some of them. The sample has about 43,000 clones; 90% are singletons. Specimen: PBMCs, collected 55 to 70 days after allogeneic stem cell transplant with posttransplant cyclophosphamide. This rearrangement joins TRBV10-3 to TRBJ1-1; tentatively, D is TRBD1 (5 bases). The receptor comes from a male patient aged 60-69 years who received an allogeneic stem cell transplant from a related donor and was CMV-positive. Part of the T cells may come from the graft donor. The DNA for the CDR3 is TGTGCCACCCATCTTCAGGGGAACACTGAAGCTTTCTTT. Translating gives CATHLQGNTEAFF.